The 4 T cell receptor beta chains reported below all come from one sample, sequenced in a study of control samples from healthy donors and cancer patients. Repertoires were generated with immunoSEQ multiplex PCR, while TCRdb's copy carries only in-frame clones and drops some. The sample lists some 190,000 clones, around 93% occurring once. Input material: blood. These receptors came from a man aged 30-40 years in good health.

The chain uses TRBV9 and TRBJ2-1, with D tentatively TRBD2 (6 bases). Trimming removed 0 bases at V and 4 bases at J, with 11 bases between. Germline CDR1 reads SGDLS; CDR2 reads YYNGEE. CDR3 length: 15 residues. CDR3 loop: CASSVVGREYNEQFF. CDR3 DNA sequence: TGTGCCAGCAGCGTAGTTGGCCGGGAGTACAATGAGCAGTTCTTC.

This chain joins TRBV5-1 and TRBJ2-7; 7 bases map to TRBD1. With 4 bases clipped from V and 5 bases from J, the junction kept 12 bases outside the gene matches. The CDR3 runs 15 residues. Per germline, CDR1 SGHRS and CDR2 YFSETQ. The CDR3 loop reads CASSLSGPGGHEQYF. In DNA form, the CDR3 reads TGCGCCAGCAGCCTGTCCGGGCCAGGGGGTCACGAGCAGTACTTC.

This clone appeared a few times. V and J are TRBV6-1 and TRBJ2-3, with TRBD2 identical over 13 bases. Per germline, CDR1 MNHNS and CDR2 SASEGT. There are 15 residues in the CDR3. Trimming cost V 3 bases and J 5 bases; bases outside gene matches: 2. The CDR3 region is CASSDGTSGVDTQYF. CDR3 sequence (DNA): TGTGCCAGCAGTGACGGGACTAGCGGGGTAGATACGCAGTATTTT.

The rearrangement links TRBV2 to TRBJ2-1, with D maybe TRBD1 (6 bases). Germline values: CDR1 SNHLY, CDR2 FYNNEI. Trimming removed 9 bases from V and 8 bases from J, with 14 bases in between. There are 12 residues in the CDR3. The CDR3: CARKSSGDEQFF. The CDR3 nucleotides read TGTGCCAGAAAGTCCTCAGGGGATGAGCAGTTCTTC.